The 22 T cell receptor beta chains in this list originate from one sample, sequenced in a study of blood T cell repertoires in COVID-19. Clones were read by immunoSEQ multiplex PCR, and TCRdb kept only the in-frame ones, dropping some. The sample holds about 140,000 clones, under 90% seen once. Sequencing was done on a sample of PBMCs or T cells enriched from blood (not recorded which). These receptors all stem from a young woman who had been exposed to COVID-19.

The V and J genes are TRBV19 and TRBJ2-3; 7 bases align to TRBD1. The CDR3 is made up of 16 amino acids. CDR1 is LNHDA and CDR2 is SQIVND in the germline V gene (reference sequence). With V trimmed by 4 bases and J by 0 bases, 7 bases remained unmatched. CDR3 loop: CASSTRQGASTDTQYF. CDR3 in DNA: TGTGCCAGTAGTACACGACAGGGTGCTAGCACAGATACGCAGTATTTT. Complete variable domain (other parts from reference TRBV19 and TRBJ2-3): DGGITQSPKYLFRKEGQNVTLSCEQNLNHDAMYWYRQDPGQGLRLIYYSQIVNDFQKGDIAEGYSVSREKKESFPLTVTSAQKNPTAFYLCASSTRQGASTDTQYFGPGTRLTVL.

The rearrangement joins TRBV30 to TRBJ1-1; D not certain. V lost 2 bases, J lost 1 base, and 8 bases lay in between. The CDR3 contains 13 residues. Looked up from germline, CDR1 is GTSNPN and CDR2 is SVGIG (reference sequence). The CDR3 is CAWSPRENTEAFF. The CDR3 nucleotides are TGTGCCTGGAGTCCCCGGGAGAACACTGAAGCTTTCTTT.

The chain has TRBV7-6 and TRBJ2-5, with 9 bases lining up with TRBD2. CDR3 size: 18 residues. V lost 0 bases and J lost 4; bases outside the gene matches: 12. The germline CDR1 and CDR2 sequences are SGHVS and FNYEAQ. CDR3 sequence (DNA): TGTGCCAGCAGCTTAGCAGGTCTGGCTAGCGGGATCCGAGAGACCCAGTACTTC. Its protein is CASSLAGLASGIRETQYF.

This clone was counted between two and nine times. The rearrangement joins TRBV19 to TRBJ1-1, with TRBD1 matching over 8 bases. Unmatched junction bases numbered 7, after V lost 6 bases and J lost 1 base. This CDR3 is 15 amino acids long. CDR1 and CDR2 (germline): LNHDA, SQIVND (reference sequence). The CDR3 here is CASRPRTGPNTEAFF. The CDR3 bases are TGTGCCAGTAGGCCAAGGACAGGGCCGAACACTGAAGCTTTCTTT.

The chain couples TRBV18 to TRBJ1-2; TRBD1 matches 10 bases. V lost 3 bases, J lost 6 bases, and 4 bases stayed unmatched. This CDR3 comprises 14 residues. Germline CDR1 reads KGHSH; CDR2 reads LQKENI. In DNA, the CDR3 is TGTGCCAGCTCACCGACGGACAGGGGGAATGGCTACACCTTC. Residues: CASSPTDRGNGYTF.

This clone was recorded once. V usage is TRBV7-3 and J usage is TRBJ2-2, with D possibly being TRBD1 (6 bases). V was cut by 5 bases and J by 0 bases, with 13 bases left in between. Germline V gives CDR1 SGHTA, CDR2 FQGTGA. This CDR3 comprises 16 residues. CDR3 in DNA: TGTGCCAGCAGCCCCAGAGGGGGATCGAACACCGGGGAGCTGTTTTTT. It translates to CASSPRGGSNTGELFF.

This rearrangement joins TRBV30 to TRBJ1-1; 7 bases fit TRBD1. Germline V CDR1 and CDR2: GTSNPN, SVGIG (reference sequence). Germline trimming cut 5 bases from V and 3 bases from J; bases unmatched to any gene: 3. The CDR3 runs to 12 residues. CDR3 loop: CAWAGGYTEAFF. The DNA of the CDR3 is TGTGCCTGGGCAGGGGGGTACACTGAAGCTTTCTTT.

The DNA of the CDR3 is TGTGCCAGCAGTCCTAGCGGGAGCGTGGCCAAAAACATTCAGTACTTC. Translating gives CASSPSGSVAKNIQYF. This sequence joins TRBV2 and TRBJ2-4; 10 nucleotides match TRBD2. The V and J ends lost 5 bases and 1 base, in that order; junction bases with no gene match: 5. The CDR3 covers 16 residues. The germline CDR1 and CDR2 sequences are SNHLY and FYNNEI.

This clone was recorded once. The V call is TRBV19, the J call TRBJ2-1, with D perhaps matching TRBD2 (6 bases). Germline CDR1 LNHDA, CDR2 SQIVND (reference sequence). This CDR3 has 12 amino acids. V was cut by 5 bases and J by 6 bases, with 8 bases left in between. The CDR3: CASSPSANEQFF. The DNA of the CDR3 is TGTGCCAGTAGTCCTAGCGCCAATGAGCAGTTCTTC.

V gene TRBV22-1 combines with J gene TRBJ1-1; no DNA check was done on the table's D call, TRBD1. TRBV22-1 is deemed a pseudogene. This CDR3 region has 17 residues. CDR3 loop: CPGSSTGQVPRDTEAFF. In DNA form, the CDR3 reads TGTCCTGGGAGCTCAACGGGACAGGTTCCAAGGGACACTGAAGCTTTCTTT.

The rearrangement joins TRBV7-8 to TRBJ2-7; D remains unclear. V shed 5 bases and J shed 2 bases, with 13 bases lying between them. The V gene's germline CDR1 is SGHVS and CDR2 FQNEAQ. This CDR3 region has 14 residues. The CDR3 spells CASSRVGQAYEQYF. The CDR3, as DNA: TGTGCCAGCAGCCGTGTTGGCCAGGCCTACGAGCAGTACTTC.

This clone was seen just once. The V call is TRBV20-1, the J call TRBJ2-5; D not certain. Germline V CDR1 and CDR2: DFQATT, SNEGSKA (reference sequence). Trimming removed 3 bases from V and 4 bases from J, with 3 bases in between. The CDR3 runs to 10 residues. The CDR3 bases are TGCAGTGCTAGGAGAGAGACCCAGTACTTC. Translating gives CSARRETQYF.

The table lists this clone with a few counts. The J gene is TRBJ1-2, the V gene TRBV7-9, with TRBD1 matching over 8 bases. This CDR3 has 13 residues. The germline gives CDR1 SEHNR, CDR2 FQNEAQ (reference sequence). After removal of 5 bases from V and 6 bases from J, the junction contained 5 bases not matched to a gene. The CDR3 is CASSRPDRDGYTF. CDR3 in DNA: TGTGCCAGCAGCCGCCCGGACAGGGATGGCTACACCTTC. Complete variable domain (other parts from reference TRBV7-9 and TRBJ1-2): DTGVSQNPRHKITKRGQNVTFRCDPISEHNRLYWYRQTLGQGPEFLTYFQNEAQLEKSRLLSDRFSAERPKGSFSTLEIQRTEQGDSAMYLCASSRPDRDGYTFGSGTRLTVV.

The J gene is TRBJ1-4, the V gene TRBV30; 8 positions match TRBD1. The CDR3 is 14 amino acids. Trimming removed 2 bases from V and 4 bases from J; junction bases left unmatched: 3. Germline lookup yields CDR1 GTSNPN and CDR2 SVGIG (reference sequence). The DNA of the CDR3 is TGTGCCTGGAGTCGACAGGGGATTAATGAAAAACTGTTTTTT. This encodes CAWSRQGINEKLFF. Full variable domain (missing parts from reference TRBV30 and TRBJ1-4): SQTIHQWPATLVQPVGSPLSLECTVEGTSNPNLYWYRQAAGRGLQLLFYSVGIGQISSEVPQNLSASRPQDRQFILSSKKLLLSDSGFYLCAWSRQGINEKLFFGSGTQLSVL.

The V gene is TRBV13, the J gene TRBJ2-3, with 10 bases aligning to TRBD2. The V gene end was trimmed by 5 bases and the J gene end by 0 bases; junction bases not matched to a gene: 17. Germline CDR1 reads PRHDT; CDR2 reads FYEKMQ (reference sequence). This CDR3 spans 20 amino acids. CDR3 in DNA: TGTGCCAGCAGCCCCAATACCCCCCGGGAGCGGGAGGGCAGCACAGATACGCAGTATTTT. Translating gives CASSPNTPREREGSTDTQYF.

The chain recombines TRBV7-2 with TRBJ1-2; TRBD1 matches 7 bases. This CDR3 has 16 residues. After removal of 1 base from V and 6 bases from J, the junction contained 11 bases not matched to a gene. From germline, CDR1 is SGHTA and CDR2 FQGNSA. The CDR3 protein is CASSLGFAQGIDGYTF. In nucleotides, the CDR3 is TGTGCCAGCAGCTTAGGGTTTGCACAGGGGATAGATGGCTACACCTTC.

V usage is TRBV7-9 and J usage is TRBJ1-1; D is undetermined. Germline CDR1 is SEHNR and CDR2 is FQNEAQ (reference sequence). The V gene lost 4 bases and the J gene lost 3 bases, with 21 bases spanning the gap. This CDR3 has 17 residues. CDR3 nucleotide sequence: TGTGCCAGCAGCTCCTACGGCCCCGGCGGTCGGTACACTGAAGCTTTCTTT. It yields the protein CASSSYGPGGRYTEAFF.

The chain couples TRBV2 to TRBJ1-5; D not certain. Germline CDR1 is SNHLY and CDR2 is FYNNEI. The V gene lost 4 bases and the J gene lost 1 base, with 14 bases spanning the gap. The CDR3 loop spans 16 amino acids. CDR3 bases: TGTGCCAGCAGTGTCGGTAATGAGGGCAGCAATCAGCCCCAGCATTTT. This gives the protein CASSVGNEGSNQPQHF.

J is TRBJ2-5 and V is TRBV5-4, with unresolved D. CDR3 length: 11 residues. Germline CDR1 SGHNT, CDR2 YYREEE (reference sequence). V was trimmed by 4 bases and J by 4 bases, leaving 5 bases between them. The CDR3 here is CASSHSETQYF. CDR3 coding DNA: TGTGCCAGCAGCCACTCAGAGACCCAGTACTTC.

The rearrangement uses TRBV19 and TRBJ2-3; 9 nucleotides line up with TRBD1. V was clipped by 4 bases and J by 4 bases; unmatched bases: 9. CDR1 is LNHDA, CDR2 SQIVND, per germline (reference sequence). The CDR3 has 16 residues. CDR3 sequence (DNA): TGTGCCAGTAGTACCGCGACAGGGGGTGGGCCAGATACGCAGTATTTT. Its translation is CASSTATGGGPDTQYF.

The CDR3, as DNA: TGTGCCAGCAGGGAGGGGAACGGAAACACCATATATTTT. It codes for CASREGNGNTIYF. The V and J genes are TRBV12-3 or TRBV12-4 and TRBJ1-3; tentatively, D is TRBD1 (5 bases). The CDR3 runs to 13 residues. Trimming left V 6 bases short and J 4 bases short, with 10 bases between.

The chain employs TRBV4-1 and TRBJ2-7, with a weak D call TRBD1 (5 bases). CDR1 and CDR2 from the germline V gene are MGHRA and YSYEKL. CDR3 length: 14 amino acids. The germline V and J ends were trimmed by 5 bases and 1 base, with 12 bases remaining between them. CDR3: CASSSGPGSYEQYF. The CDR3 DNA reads TGCGCCAGCAGCTCAGGGCCTGGGTCCTACGAGCAGTACTTC.